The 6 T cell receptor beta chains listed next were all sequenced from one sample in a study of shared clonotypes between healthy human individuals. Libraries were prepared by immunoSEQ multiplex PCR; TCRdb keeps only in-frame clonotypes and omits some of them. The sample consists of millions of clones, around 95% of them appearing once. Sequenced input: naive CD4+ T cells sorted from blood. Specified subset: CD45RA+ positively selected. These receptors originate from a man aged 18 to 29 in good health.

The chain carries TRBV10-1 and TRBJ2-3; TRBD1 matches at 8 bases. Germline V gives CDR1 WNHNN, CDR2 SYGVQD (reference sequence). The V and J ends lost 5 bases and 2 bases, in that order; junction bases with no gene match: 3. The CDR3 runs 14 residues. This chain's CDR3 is CASSRGQVTDTQYF. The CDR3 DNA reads TGCGCCAGCAGTAGGGGACAGGTCACAGATACGCAGTATTTT.

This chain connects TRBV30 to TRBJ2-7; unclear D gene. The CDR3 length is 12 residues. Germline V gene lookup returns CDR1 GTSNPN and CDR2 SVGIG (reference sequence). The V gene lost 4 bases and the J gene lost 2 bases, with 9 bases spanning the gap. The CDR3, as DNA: TGTGCCTGGAATTCCGGAGCCTACGAGCAGTACTTC. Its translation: CAWNSGAYEQYF.

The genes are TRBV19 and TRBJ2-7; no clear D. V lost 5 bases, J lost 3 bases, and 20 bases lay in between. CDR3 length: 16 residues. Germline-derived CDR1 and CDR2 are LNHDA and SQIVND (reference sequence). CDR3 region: CASSSQTPPGVYEQYF. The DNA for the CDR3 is TGTGCCAGTAGTTCCCAGACTCCTCCCGGAGTCTACGAGCAGTACTTC.

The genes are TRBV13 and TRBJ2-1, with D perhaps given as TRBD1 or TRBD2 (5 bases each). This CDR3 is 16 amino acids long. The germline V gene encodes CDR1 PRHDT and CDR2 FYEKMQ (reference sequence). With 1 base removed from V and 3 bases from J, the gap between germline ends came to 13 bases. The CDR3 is CASSLEVGVGYNEQFF. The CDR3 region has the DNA TGTGCCAGCAGCTTAGAGGTGGGGGTAGGCTACAATGAGCAGTTCTTC. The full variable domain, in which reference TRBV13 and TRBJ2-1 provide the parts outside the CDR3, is AAGVIQSPRHLIKEKRETATLKCYPIPRHDTVYWYQQGPGQDPQFLISFYEKMQSDKGSIPDRFSAQQFSDYHSELNMSSLELGDSALYFCASSLEVGVGYNEQFFGPGTRLTVL.

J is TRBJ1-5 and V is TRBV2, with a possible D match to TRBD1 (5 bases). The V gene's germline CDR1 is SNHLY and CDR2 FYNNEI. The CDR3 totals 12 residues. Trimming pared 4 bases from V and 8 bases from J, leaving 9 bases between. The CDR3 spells CASSGDGEPQHF. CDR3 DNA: TGTGCCAGCAGTGGGGACGGGGAGCCCCAGCATTTT.

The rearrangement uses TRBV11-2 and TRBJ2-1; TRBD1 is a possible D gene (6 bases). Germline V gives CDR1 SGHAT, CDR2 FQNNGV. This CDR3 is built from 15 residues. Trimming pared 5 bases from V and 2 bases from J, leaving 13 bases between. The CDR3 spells CASSPGHRTYNEQFF. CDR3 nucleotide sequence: TGTGCCAGCAGCCCGGGACACCGAACCTACAATGAGCAGTTCTTC.